This T cell receptor beta chain was obtained from a study of blood T cell repertoires in COVID-19 (TCRdb year 2020). Describing the broader study: Samples covering the acute and convalescent phases of COVID-19 were provided by collaborators in the United States, Italy and Spain. The prospective study material was composed of cDNA or gDNA derived from T cells, B-cell-depleted T cells, or PBMCs. Subjects who had been exposed to COVID-19, were actively infected with it, or had recovered from it provided the deeply sampled blood TCRbeta repertoires that made up the dataset. The repertoires were made available in a free public database intended to serve as a resource for research on the immune response to SARS-CoV-2. The samples were drawn from two sources: the first 160 participants of the ongoing ImmuneRACE study, and fewer than 1,500 subjects contributed by 6 global collaborators. Nearly every sample came with metadata listing a de-identified subject ID, COVID-19 status, age in years and sex. Where available, HLA class I and class II types were taken from metadata supplied by the sample provider and were not determined by assay-based typing. General findings and caveats noted by the study authors: Clinical and demographic metadata were provided uncurated, with the amount varying by source and participant.

TCRbeta CDR3 regions were amplified from genomic DNA using the immunoSEQ Assay, a bias-controlled multiplex PCR. The authors' pipeline ran thus. The number of nucleated cells in each sample was estimated from the amplification of reference gene primers within the assay. Sequence reads were collapsed and filtered to measure the absolute abundance of every unique TCRbeta CDR3 rearrangement. For each sample, productive Simpson clonality was calculated as the square root of Simpson's diversity index over productive rearrangements. What TCRdb holds here is the immuneACCESS table cut down to in-frame rearrangements. Part of the clones is not present; checked against another copy, under half of the missing clones reflect an unresolved V gene, and the others are unexplained. V, J and clone size derive from that table, while D and trimming were established from the DNA sequence. Within this sample are some 390,000 clones, with more than 75% of them counted one time only. The top ten clonotypes cover approximately 2.5% of the sample.

V is trimmed back by 8 bases and J by 5 bases, and the junction contains 8 bases that no gene match accounts for. Looking up the germline V gene yields CDR1 MNHEY and CDR2 SVGAGI. The cysteine opens and the phenylalanine closes a CDR3 of 14 amino acids. Kept here is only the CDR3 DNA, which spans 42 bases and is read in frame from base 1. One collaborating source in Seattle enrolled patients while the patients were actively infected and followed the patients over time throughout the course of disease. Whole blood was collected in K2EDTA tubes by collaborating institutions according to the institutions' own protocols. For TCRbeta analysis, collaborators shipped samples in one of three forms: frozen whole blood, isolated PBMCs, or DNA extracted from either of those sample types. In the case of this clone: What antigen it recognizes has not been identified. No quality values exist for individual bases; no much larger clone is one base distant.

Sequences were obtained from peripheral blood. The chain links TRBV6-5 with TRBJ2-5; 10 junctional bases match TRBD2. The source is a woman aged 60-70 years with COVID-19, enrolled during active disease. The CDR3 region: CASRRGAGGETQYF. In nucleotides, the sequence is TGTGCCAGCCGACGTGGAGCGGGGGGGGAGACCCAGTACTTC.